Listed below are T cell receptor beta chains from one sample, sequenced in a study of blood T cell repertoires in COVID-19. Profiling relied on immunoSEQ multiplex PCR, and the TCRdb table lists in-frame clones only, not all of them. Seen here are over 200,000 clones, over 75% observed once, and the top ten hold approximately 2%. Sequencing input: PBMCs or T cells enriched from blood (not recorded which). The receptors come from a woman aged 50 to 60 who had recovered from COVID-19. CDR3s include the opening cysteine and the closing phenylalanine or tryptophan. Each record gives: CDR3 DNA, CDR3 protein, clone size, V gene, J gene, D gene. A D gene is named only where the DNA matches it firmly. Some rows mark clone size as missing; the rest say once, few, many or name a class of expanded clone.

cdr3_nt: TGCGCCAGCAGCACGAGCGGGAGGGCATACTACAATGAGCAGTTCTTC
cdr3_aa: CASSTSGRAYYNEQFF
clone_size: -
v_call: TRBV5-1
j_call: TRBJ2-1
d_call: TRBD2

cdr3_nt: TGTGCCAGCAGCTCCGGGACTCCAAAATCCTACAATGAGCAGTTCTTC
cdr3_aa: CASSSGTPKSYNEQFF
clone_size: -
v_call: TRBV7-2
j_call: TRBJ2-1
d_call: -

cdr3_nt: TGTGCCAGCCTCGGGGCAGGGGGCGGGTTTAACTATGGCTACACCTTC
cdr3_aa: CASLGAGGGFNYGYTF
clone_size: few
v_call: TRBV6-6
j_call: TRBJ1-2
d_call: TRBD1

cdr3_nt: TGTGCCAGCCGCTTTGGCGCGGGGAACACTGAAGCTTTCTTT
cdr3_aa: CASRFGAGNTEAFF
clone_size: -
v_call: TRBV7-2
j_call: TRBJ1-1
d_call: -

cdr3_nt: TGCGCCAGCAGCTGGACTTACGGGGTGAACACTGAAGCTTTCTTT
cdr3_aa: CASSWTYGVNTEAFF
clone_size: -
v_call: TRBV5-1
j_call: TRBJ1-1
d_call: -

cdr3_nt: TGTGCCAGCAGGACACAGGGGAATGAGCAGTTCTTC
cdr3_aa: CASRTQGNEQFF
clone_size: -
v_call: TRBV7-9
j_call: TRBJ2-1
d_call: TRBD1

cdr3_nt: TGCGCCAGCAGCACTAGCGGGAGAGCTGAGACCCAGTACTTC
cdr3_aa: CASSTSGRAETQYF
clone_size: once
v_call: TRBV5-1
j_call: TRBJ2-5
d_call: TRBD2

cdr3_nt: TGTGCCAGCAGCGGCTCAGCGGGAGCAGACCGGGGTGAGCAGTTCTTC
cdr3_aa: CASSGSAGADRGEQFF
clone_size: -
v_call: TRBV9
j_call: TRBJ2-1
d_call: TRBD2

cdr3_nt: TGCGCCAGCAGCTTGTCTGAGCGACCGAAGACCCAGTACTTC
cdr3_aa: CASSLSERPKTQYF
clone_size: -
v_call: TRBV5-1
j_call: TRBJ2-5
d_call: -

cdr3_nt: TGTGCCAGCAGCTCCTTAGCGGGAGAGGTCTATGAGCAGTTCTTC
cdr3_aa: CASSSLAGEVYEQFF
clone_size: -
v_call: TRBV11-2
j_call: TRBJ2-1
d_call: TRBD2

cdr3_nt: TGTGCCAGCAGTGAAGCCGGGTACCAGCCCCAGCATTTT
cdr3_aa: CASSEAGYQPQHF
clone_size: -
v_call: TRBV2
j_call: TRBJ1-5
d_call: -

cdr3_nt: TGTGCCAGCACCTTAGCTCTGGGGGCGAACTATGGCTACACCTTC
cdr3_aa: CASTLALGANYGYTF
clone_size: -
v_call: TRBV28
j_call: TRBJ1-2
d_call: -

cdr3_nt: TGTGCCAGCAGTTTGGGAGGGAGGACCATCTATGGCTACACCTTC
cdr3_aa: CASSLGGRTIYGYTF
clone_size: few
v_call: TRBV28
j_call: TRBJ1-2
d_call: -

cdr3_nt: TGCGCCAGCAGCTTACAGACAGGGAGAAACACCGGGGAGCTGTTTTTT
cdr3_aa: CASSLQTGRNTGELFF
clone_size: -
v_call: TRBV5-1
j_call: TRBJ2-2
d_call: TRBD1

cdr3_nt: TGCGCCAGCAGCCCTTTGGGACAGGGGGCTAGGACAGATACGCAGTATTTT
cdr3_aa: CASSPLGQGARTDTQYF
clone_size: -
v_call: TRBV4-1
j_call: TRBJ2-3
d_call: TRBD1

cdr3_nt: TGTGCCAGCAGACGACAGGGTAGATCCTACGAGCAGTACTTC
cdr3_aa: CASRRQGRSYEQYF
clone_size: -
v_call: TRBV5-8
j_call: TRBJ2-7
d_call: TRBD1

cdr3_nt: TGTGCCAGCAGCGTAGCTGAAGAGACCCAGTACTTC
cdr3_aa: CASSVAEETQYF
clone_size: -
v_call: TRBV9
j_call: TRBJ2-5
d_call: -

cdr3_nt: TGTGCCAGCAGTGGGATAGCGGGTGGCTACGAGCAGTACTTC
cdr3_aa: CASSGIAGGYEQYF
clone_size: -
v_call: TRBV2
j_call: TRBJ2-7
d_call: TRBD2

cdr3_nt: TGCGCCAGCACCAGACTAGCGGGAGGGCCGACATACTCCGAGCAGTACTTC
cdr3_aa: CASTRLAGGPTYSEQYF
clone_size: -
v_call: TRBV5-1
j_call: TRBJ2-7
d_call: TRBD2